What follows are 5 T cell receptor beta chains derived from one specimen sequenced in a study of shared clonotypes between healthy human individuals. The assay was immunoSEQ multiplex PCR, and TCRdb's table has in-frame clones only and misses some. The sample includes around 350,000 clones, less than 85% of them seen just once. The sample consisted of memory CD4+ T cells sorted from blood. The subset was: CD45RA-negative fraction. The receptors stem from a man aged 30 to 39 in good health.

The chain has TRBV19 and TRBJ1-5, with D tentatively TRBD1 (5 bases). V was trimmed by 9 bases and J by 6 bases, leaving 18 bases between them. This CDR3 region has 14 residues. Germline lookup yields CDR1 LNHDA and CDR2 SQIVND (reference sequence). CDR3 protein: CASTTPGLSQPQHF. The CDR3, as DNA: TGTGCCAGCACAACTCCAGGGTTAAGTCAGCCCCAGCATTTT.

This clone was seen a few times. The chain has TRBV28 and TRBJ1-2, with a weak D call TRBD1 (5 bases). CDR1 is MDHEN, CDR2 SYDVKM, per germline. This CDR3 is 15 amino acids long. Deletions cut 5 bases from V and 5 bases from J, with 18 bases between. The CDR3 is CASSSAGRQLYGYTF. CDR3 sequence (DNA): TGTGCCAGCAGTAGCGCCGGAAGACAGCTTTATGGCTACACCTTC.

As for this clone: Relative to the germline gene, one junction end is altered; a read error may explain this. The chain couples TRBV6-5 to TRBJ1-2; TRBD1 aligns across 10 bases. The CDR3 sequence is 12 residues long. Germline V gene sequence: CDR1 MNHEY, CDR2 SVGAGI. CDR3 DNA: TGTGCCAGCAGTTACGAGACAGGGGGCGCAATCTTC. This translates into CASSYETGGAIF.

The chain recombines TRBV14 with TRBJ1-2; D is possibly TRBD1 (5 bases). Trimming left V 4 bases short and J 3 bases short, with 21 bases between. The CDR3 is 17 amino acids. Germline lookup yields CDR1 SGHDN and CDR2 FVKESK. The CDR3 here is CASSRVFRGWPDYGYTF. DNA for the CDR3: TGTGCCAGCAGCCGTGTATTTCGGGGGTGGCCTGACTATGGCTACACCTTC. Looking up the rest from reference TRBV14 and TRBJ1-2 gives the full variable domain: EAGVTQFPSHSVIEKGQTVTLRCDPISGHDNLYWYRRVMGKEIKFLLHFVKESKQDESGMPNNRFLAERTGGTYSTLKVQPAELEDSGVYFCASSRVFRGWPDYGYTFGSGTRLTVV.

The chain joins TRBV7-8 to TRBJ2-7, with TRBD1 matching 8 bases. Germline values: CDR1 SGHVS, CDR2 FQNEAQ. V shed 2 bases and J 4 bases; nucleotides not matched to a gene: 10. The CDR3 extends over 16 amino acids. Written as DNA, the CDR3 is TGTGCCAGCAGCTTATCATCGGGCGGGACAGGTTACGAGCAGTACTTC. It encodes CASSLSSGGTGYEQYF.